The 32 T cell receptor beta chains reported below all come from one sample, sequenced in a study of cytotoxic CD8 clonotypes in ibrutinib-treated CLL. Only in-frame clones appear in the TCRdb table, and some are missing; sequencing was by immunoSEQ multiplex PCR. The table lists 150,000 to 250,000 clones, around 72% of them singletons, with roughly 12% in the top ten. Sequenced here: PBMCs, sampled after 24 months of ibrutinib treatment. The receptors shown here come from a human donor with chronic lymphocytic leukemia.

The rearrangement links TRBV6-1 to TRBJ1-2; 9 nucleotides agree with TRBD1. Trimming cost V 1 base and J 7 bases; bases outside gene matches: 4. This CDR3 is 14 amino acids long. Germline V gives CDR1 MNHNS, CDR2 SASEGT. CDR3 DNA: TGTGCCAGCAGTGAAGGGACAGGGGTTTCTGGCTACACCTTC. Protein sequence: CASSEGTGVSGYTF.

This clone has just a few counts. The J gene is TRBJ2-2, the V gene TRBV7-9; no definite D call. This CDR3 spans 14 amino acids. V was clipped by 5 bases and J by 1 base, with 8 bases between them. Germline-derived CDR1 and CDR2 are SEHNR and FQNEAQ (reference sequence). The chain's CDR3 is CASSMDGNTGELFF. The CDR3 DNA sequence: TGTGCCAGCAGCATGGACGGGAACACCGGGGAGCTGTTTTTT. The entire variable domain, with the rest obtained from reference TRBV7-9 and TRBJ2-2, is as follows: DTGVSQNPRHKITKRGQNVTFRCDPISEHNRLYWYRQTLGQGPEFLTYFQNEAQLEKSRLLSDRFSAERPKGSFSTLEIQRTEQGDSAMYLCASSMDGNTGELFFGEGSRLTVL.

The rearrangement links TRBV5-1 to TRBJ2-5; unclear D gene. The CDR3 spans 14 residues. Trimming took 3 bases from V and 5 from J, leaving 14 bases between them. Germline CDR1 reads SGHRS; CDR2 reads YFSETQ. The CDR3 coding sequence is TGCGCCAGCAGCTCGGCTAGAGACGGGGAGACCCAGTACTTC. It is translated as CASSSARDGETQYF.

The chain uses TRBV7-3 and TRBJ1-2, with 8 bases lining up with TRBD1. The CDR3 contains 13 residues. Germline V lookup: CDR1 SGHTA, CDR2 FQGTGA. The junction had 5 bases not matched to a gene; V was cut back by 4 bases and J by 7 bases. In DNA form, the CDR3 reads TGTGCCAGCAGCTCCAGACAGGGGTCTGGCTACACCTTC. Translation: CASSSRQGSGYTF.

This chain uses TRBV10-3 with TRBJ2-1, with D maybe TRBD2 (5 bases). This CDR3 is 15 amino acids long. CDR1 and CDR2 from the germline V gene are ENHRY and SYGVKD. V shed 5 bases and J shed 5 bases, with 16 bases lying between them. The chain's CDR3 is CAISFYPGMDNEQFF. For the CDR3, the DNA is TGTGCCATCAGTTTTTATCCGGGAATGGACAATGAGCAGTTCTTC.

The CDR3 DNA is TGTGCCAGCAGAAGAAGTGAGACCCAGTACTTC. Its translation is CASRRSETQYF. The J gene is TRBJ2-5, the V gene TRBV2; D remains unclear. The CDR3 has 11 amino acids. The V gene lost 6 bases and the J gene lost 5 bases, with 7 bases spanning the gap. Germline V CDR1 and CDR2: SNHLY, FYNNEI.

CDR3 bases: TGTGCCAGCAGTCGGGGACAGGGAGTAAGAGGGGCCAACGTCCTGACTTTC. Its translation: CASSRGQGVRGANVLTF. The V call is TRBV27, the J call TRBJ2-6; 9 nucleotides line up with TRBD1. CDR1 MNHEY and CDR2 SMNVEV come from the germline V gene (reference sequence). This CDR3 is built from 17 residues. Trimming cost V 5 bases and J 4 bases; bases outside gene matches: 9. The whole variable domain, filled in from reference TRBV27 and TRBJ2-6, reads EAQVTQNPRYLITVTGKKLTVTCSQNMNHEYMSWYRQDPGLGLRQIYYSMNVEVTDKGDVPEGYKVSRKEKRNFPLILESPSPNQTSLYFCASSRGQGVRGANVLTFGAGSRLTVL.

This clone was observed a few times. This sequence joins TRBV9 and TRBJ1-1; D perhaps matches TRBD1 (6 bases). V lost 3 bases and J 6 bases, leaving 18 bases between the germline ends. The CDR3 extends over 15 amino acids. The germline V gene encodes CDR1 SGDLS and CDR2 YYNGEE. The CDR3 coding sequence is TGTGCCAGCAGCGAAAGCAGGGGAACCTTCGCTGAAGCTTTCTTT. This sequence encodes CASSESRGTFAEAFF.

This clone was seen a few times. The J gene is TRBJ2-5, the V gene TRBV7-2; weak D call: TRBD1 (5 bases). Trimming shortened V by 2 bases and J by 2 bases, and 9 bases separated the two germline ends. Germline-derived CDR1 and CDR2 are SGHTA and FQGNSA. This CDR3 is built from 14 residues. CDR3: CASSLLGAQETQYF. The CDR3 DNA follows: TGTGCCAGCAGCTTATTAGGGGCTCAAGAGACCCAGTACTTC. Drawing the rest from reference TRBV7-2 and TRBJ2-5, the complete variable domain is GAGVSQSPSNKVTEKGKDVELRCDPISGHTALYWYRQSLGQGLEFLIYFQGNSAPDKSGLPSDRFSAERTGGSVSTLTIQRTQQEDSAVYLCASSLLGAQETQYFGPGTRLLVL.

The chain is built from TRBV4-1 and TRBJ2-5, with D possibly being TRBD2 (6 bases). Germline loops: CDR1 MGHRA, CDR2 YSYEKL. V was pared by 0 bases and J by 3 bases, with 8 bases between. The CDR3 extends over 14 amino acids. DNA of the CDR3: TGCGCCAGCAGCCAAGAAGAGCGGGAAGAGACCCAGTACTTC. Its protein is CASSQEEREETQYF.

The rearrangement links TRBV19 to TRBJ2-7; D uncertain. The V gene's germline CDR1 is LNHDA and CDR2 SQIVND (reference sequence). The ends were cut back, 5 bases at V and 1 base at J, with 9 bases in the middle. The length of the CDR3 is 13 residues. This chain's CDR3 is CASSPGTSYEQYF. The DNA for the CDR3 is TGTGCCAGTAGTCCAGGAACATCCTACGAGCAGTACTTC.

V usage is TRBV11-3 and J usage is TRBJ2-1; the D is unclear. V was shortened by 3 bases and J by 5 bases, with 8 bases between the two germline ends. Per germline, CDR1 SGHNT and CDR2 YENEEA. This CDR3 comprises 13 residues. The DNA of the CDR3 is TGTGCCAGCAGCTTTTATGAGAACAATGAGCAGTTCTTC. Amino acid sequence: CASSFYENNEQFF.

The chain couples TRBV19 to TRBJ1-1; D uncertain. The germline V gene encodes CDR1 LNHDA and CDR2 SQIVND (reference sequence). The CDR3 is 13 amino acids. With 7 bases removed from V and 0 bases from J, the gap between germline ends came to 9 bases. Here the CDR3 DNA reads TGTGCCAGTATCGGACGGTTGAACACTGAAGCTTTCTTT. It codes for CASIGRLNTEAFF.

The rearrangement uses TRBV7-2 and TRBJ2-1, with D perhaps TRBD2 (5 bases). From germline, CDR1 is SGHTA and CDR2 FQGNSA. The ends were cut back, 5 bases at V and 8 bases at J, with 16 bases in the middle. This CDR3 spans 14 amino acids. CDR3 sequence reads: CASSKRRENDEQFF. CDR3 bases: TGTGCCAGCAGCAAAAGAAGGGAGAACGATGAGCAGTTCTTC.

CDR3 sequence reads: CASSQASTVNEQFF. CDR3 sequence (DNA): TGTGCCAGCAGCCAAGCGTCGACCGTCAATGAGCAGTTCTTC. The V and J genes are TRBV14 and TRBJ2-1, with D hard to call. CDR3 size: 14 residues. Germline CDR1 is SGHDN and CDR2 is FVKESK. The V and J ends lost 1 base and 6 bases respectively, with 10 bases between them.

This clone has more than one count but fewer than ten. Here the CDR3 DNA reads TGTGCCAGCAGTTTATCGGCAGGGTCGAATGAGCAGTTCTTC. Translating it yields CASSLSAGSNEQFF. The chain couples TRBV27 to TRBJ2-1; weak D call: TRBD1 (5 bases). V lost 0 bases to trimming and J lost 7 bases, with 10 bases between them. The germline V gene has CDR1 MNHEY and CDR2 SMNVEV (reference sequence). This CDR3 is 14 amino acids long.

The CDR3 spells CASSVLAGAGDTQYF. The CDR3 nucleotides read TGTGCCAGCAGCGTATTAGCGGGAGCTGGCGATACGCAGTATTTT. The rearrangement joins TRBV9 to TRBJ2-3; 9 bases line up with TRBD2. This CDR3 is built from 15 residues. V gave up 1 base and J gave up 6 bases; unmatched junction bases: 6. Germline assignment: CDR1 SGDLS and CDR2 YYNGEE.

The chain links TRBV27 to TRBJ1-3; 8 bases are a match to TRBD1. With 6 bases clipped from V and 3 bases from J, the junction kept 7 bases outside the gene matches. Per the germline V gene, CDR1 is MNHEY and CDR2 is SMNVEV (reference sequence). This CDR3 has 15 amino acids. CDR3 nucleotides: TGTGCCAGCAGCCTCAGGGGGCTTGGTGGAAACACCATATATTTT. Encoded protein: CASSLRGLGGNTIYF.

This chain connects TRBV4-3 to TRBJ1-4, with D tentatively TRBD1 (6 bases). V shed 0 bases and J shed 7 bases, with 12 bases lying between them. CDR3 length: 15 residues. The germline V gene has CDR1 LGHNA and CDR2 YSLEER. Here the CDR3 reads CASSQDGGRVEKLFF. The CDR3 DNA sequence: TGCGCCAGCAGCCAAGATGGGGGGCGCGTTGAAAAACTGTTTTTT.

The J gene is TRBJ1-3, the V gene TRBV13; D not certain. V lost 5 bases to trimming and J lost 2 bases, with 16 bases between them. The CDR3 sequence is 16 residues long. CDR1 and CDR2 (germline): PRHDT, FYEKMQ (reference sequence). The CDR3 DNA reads TGTGCCAGCAGCGCAGGCCCCGGCGGGGCTGGAAACACCATATATTTT. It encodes CASSAGPGGAGNTIYF.

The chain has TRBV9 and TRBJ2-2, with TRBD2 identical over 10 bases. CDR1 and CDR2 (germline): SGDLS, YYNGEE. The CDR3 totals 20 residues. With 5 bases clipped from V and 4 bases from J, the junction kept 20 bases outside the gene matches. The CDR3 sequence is CASSGQSPVLAGVGTGELFF. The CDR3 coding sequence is TGTGCCAGCAGTGGACAGAGCCCGGTTCTAGCGGGAGTCGGCACCGGGGAGCTGTTTTTT.

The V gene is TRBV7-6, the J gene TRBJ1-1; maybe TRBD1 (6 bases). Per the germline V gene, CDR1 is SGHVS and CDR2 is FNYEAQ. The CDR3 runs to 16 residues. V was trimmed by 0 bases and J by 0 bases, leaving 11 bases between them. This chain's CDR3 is CASSLASGDVNTEAFF. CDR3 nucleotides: TGTGCCAGCAGCTTAGCGTCAGGGGACGTGAACACTGAAGCTTTCTTT.

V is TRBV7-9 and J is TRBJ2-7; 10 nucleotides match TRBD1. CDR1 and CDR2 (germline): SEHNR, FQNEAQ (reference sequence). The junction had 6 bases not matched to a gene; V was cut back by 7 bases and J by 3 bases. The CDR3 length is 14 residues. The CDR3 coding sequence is TGTGCCAGCACCGGGACAGGGGTTGACTACGAGCAGTACTTC. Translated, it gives CASTGTGVDYEQYF. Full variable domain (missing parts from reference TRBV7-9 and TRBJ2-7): DTGVSQNPRHKITKRGQNVTFRCDPISEHNRLYWYRQTLGQGPEFLTYFQNEAQLEKSRLLSDRFSAERPKGSFSTLEIQRTEQGDSAMYLCASTGTGVDYEQYFGPGTRLTVT.

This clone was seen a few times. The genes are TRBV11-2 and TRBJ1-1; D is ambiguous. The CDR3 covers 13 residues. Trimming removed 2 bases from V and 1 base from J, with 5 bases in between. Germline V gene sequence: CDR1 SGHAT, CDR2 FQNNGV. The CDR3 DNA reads TGTGCCAGCAGCTTAATCAAGAACACTGAAGCTTTCTTT. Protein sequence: CASSLIKNTEAFF.

CDR3 sequence (DNA): TGTGCCAGCAGCTTAATAGGGGGCATAGGCACTGAAGCTTTCTTT. The encoded protein is CASSLIGGIGTEAFF. V gene TRBV7-3 combines with J gene TRBJ1-1; 7 bases match TRBD1. CDR1 and CDR2 (germline): SGHTA, FQGTGA. There are 15 residues in the CDR3. V dropped 1 base and J dropped 4; count of bases not matched to a gene: 6. The whole variable domain, filled in from reference TRBV7-3 and TRBJ1-1, reads GAGVSQTPSNKVTEKGKYVELRCDPISGHTALYWYRQSLGQGPEFLIYFQGTGAADDSGLPNDRFFAVRPEGSVSTLKIQRTERGDSAVYLCASSLIGGIGTEAFFGQGTRLTVV.

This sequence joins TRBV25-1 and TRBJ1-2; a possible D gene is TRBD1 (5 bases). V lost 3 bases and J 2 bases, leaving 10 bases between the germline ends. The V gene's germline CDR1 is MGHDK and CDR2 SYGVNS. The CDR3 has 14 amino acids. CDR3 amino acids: CASSDTGGNYGYTF. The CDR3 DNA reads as TGTGCCAGCAGTGATACAGGAGGCAACTATGGCTACACCTTC.

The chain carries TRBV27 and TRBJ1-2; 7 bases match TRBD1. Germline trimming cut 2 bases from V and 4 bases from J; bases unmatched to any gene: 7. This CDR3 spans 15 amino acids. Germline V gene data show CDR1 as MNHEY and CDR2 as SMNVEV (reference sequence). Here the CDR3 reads CASSLKSGGSYGYTF. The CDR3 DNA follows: TGTGCCAGCAGTTTAAAATCAGGGGGTTCCTATGGCTACACCTTC.

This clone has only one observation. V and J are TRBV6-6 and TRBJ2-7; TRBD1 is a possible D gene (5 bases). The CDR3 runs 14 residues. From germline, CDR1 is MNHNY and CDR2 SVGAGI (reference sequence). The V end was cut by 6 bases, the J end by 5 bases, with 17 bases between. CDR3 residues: CASSSGFSRHEQYF. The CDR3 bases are TGTGCCAGCAGCTCAGGGTTCTCGCGCCACGAGCAGTACTTC.

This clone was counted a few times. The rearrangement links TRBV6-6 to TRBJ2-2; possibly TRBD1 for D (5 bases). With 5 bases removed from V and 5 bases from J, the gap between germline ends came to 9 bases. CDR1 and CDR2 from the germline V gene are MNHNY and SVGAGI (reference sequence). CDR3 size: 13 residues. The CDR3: CASSVGQTGELFF. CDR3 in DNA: TGTGCCAGCAGTGTGGGGCAGACCGGGGAGCTGTTTTTT.

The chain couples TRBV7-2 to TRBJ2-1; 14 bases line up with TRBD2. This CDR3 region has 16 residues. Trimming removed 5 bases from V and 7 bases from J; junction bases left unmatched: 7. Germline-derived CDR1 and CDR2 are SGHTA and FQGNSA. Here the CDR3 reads CASSRSGTSGRNEQFF. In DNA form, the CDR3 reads TGTGCCAGCAGCCGCTCGGGGACTAGCGGGAGAAATGAGCAGTTCTTC.

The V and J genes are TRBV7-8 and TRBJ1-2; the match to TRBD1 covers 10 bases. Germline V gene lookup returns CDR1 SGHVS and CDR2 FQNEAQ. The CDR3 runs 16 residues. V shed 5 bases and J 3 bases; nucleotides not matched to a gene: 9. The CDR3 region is CASSVGTGVGDYGYTF. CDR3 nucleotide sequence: TGTGCCAGCAGCGTCGGGACAGGGGTCGGAGACTATGGCTACACCTTC.

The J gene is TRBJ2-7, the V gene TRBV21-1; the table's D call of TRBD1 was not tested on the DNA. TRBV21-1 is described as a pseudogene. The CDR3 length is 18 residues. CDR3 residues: CASSRRTLKGRSSYEQYF. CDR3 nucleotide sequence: TGTGCCAGCAGCAGACGGACATTAAAAGGACGAAGCTCCTACGAGCAGTACTTC.